This T cell receptor (beta chain) was identified during a study of CD8+CD57+ T cells in acquired aplastic anemia. About the research overall: Yields of DNA that came from sorted CD4+ and CD8+ cells averaged approximately 3.5 ug. For CD4+ cells, healthy donors had an average of approximately 10 million reads.

The TCR beta profiling, which covered VDJ combination and CDR3 sequence, was carried out using genomic DNA as the template. TCRdb re-analysed the reads in MiXCR, keeping a single row per CDR3 protein. The table includes approximately 380,000 distinct CDR3 sequences, about two thirds detected once. Looked up from germline, CDR1 is SNHLY and CDR2 is FYNNEI. Trimming shortened V by 7 bases and J by 2 bases, and 18 bases separated the two germline ends. The CDR3 is 17 residues long. Study-level points and caveats: Researchers report that about 28 CD8+ CDR3 sequences appeared in both patients and controls. Significance was not reached for CD8+ Simpson's diversity between patients and controls.

This clonotype was detected once. Antigen specificity is unknown. The sequenced material came from sorted CD4+, CD8+, or CD8+CD57+ T cells (not recorded which) from PBMCs. This sequence originates from a human donor in good health, serving as a control. J is TRBJ1-6 and V is TRBV2; D possibly corresponds to TRBD1 (5 bases). CDR3 sequence (DNA): TGTGCCAGCACTTTCCAAGGGGCCGGAACCTATAATTCACCCCTCCACTTT. Its protein product is CASTFQGAGTYNSPLHF.